These 24 T cell receptor beta chains came from one sample sequenced in a study of T cell responses to AZD1222 COVID-19 vaccine. Measured with immunoSEQ multiplex PCR; TCRdb has only the in-frame clones, and not every one. This sample has approximately 120,000 clones; approximately 88% occur once, and the top ten carry around 13%. The sequencing here drew on peripheral blood, taken on day 0 of MenACWY control vaccination. These TCRs come from an adult in good health.

The chain couples TRBV9 to TRBJ1-1; the D gene is possibly TRBD1 (5 bases). Germline V gene lookup returns CDR1 SGDLS and CDR2 YYNGEE. The germline V and J ends were trimmed by 2 bases and 3 bases, with 8 bases remaining between them. The length of the CDR3 is 13 residues. CDR3 in amino acids: CASSVGVDTEAFF. CDR3 DNA sequence: TGTGCCAGCAGCGTGGGGGTGGACACTGAAGCTTTCTTT.

The V and J genes are TRBV6-2 or TRBV6-3 and TRBJ2-2, with a weak D call TRBD2 (5 bases). V was cut by 0 bases and J by 6 bases, with 8 bases left in between. Germline CDR1 MNHEY, CDR2 SVGEGT. The CDR3 is 14 amino acids. DNA of the CDR3: TGTGCCAGCAGTTACTCACGGGGTTCCGGGGAGCTGTTTTTT. Encoded protein: CASSYSRGSGELFF.

This sequence joins TRBV7-2 and TRBJ2-2; D ambiguous. The CDR3 spans 15 residues. The germline CDR1 and CDR2 sequences are SGHTA and FQGNSA. Between the trimmed V and J ends, which lost 0 bases and 6 bases, there was a span of 11 bases. In DNA form, the CDR3 reads TGTGCCAGCAGCTTAGCGCTCGGCCCCGCCGGGGAGCTGTTTTTT. As protein: CASSLALGPAGELFF.

The rearrangement uses TRBV4-3 and TRBJ2-1; perhaps TRBD2 as D (6 bases). The V end was cut by 1 base, the J end by 6 bases, with 22 bases between. This CDR3 region has 18 residues. CDR1 and CDR2 from the germline V gene are LGHNA and YSLEER. As DNA, the CDR3 is TGCGCCAGCAGCCAAGGCCCCCTCGCGGCCCTAGCGAGCAATGAGCAGTTCTTC. The encoded protein is CASSQGPLAALASNEQFF.

J is TRBJ1-4 and V is TRBV4-2, with D perhaps TRBD1 (6 bases). The germline V and J ends were trimmed by 8 bases and 5 bases, with 21 bases remaining between them. The germline CDR1 and CDR2 sequences are LGHNA and YNFKEQ. This CDR3 contains 16 residues. CDR3 sequence (DNA): TGTGCCAGCGAACAGGGTGTAGCAATGGAGAATGAAAAACTGTTTTTT. This encodes CASEQGVAMENEKLFF.

This clone showed up just once. V gene TRBV27 combines with J gene TRBJ2-7; 8 bases align to TRBD2. The CDR3 sequence is 15 residues long. Trimming cost V 2 bases and J 2 bases; bases outside gene matches: 5. The V gene's germline CDR1 is MNHEY and CDR2 SMNVEV (reference sequence). The CDR3 nucleotides read TGTGCCAGCAGTTTAAGGGTAGCGGGGACCTACGAGCAGTACTTC. Translated, it gives CASSLRVAGTYEQYF.

CDR3 region: CASNPTGRDQPQHF. The CDR3 DNA sequence: TGTGCCAGCAATCCAACGGGGAGGGATCAGCCCCAGCATTTT. J is TRBJ1-5 and V is TRBV2; D call uncertain. Trimming took 7 bases from V and 5 from J, leaving 15 bases between them. Germline V CDR1 and CDR2: SNHLY, FYNNEI. This CDR3 has 14 amino acids.

The chain couples TRBV7-3 to TRBJ2-1; D call uncertain. Germline V gene sequence: CDR1 SGHTA, CDR2 FQGTGA. CDR3 length: 13 amino acids. The V gene lost 3 bases and the J gene lost 5 bases, with 8 bases spanning the gap. The CDR3 reads CASSLGANNEQFF. In nucleotides, the CDR3 is TGTGCCAGCAGCTTGGGCGCCAACAATGAGCAGTTCTTC.

The genes are TRBV7-3 and TRBJ1-6, with D perhaps matching TRBD1 (5 bases). Germline loops: CDR1 SGHTA, CDR2 FQGTGA. Deletions cut 4 bases from V and 6 bases from J, with 7 bases between. The CDR3 sequence is 13 residues long. CDR3 residues: CASSSDSNSPLHF. CDR3 DNA: TGTGCCAGCAGCTCTGACAGTAATTCACCCCTCCACTTT.

The rearrangement joins TRBV7-9 to TRBJ1-1; TRBD1 agrees at 7 bases. V shed 5 bases, J shed 6 bases, and the junction held 9 bases outside the gene matches. CDR1 and CDR2 from the germline V gene are SEHNR and FQNEAQ (reference sequence). The CDR3 loop spans 14 amino acids. CDR3 residues: CASSVTGDWAEAFF. CDR3 nucleotide sequence: TGTGCCAGCAGCGTAACAGGGGATTGGGCTGAAGCTTTCTTT.

The rearrangement links TRBV18 to TRBJ1-2; TRBD1 is a possible D gene (6 bases). The V end was cut by 4 bases, the J end by 5 bases, with 14 bases between. Germline CDR1 reads KGHSH; CDR2 reads LQKENI. The CDR3 contains 14 residues. CDR3: CASSQTGNRYGYTF. The CDR3 DNA reads as TGTGCCAGCTCACAAACAGGGAATCGTTATGGCTACACCTTC.

J is TRBJ2-7 and V is TRBV18; 8 bases match TRBD1. CDR3 length: 15 residues. The ends lost 0 bases at V and 3 bases at J; junction bases unmatched: 4. The germline CDR1 and CDR2 sequences are KGHSH and LQKENI. The CDR3 DNA reads TGTGCCAGCTCACCACCCACCGGGACAGGCTACGAGCAGTACTTC. It specifies CASSPPTGTGYEQYF. Full variable domain (missing parts from reference TRBV18 and TRBJ2-7): NAGVMQNPRHLVRRRGQEARLRCSPMKGHSHVYWYRQLPEEGLKFMVYLQKENIIDESGMPKERFSAEFPKEGPSILRIQQVVRGDSAAYFCASSPPTGTGYEQYFGPGTRLTVT.

The V call is TRBV4-3, the J call TRBJ2-1; TRBD2 aligns across 10 bases. V gave up 4 bases and J gave up 6 bases; unmatched junction bases: 9. The CDR3 runs to 16 residues. CDR1 LGHNA and CDR2 YSLEER come from the germline V gene. CDR3 protein: CASSPKLAGLGNEQFF. CDR3 DNA: TGCGCCAGCAGCCCCAAACTAGCGGGGCTGGGCAATGAGCAGTTCTTC.

The J gene is TRBJ1-2, the V gene TRBV18; D gene uncertain. The V end was cut by 2 bases, the J end by 8 bases, with 18 bases between. This CDR3 spans 15 amino acids. Looked up from germline, CDR1 is KGHSH and CDR2 is LQKENI. As DNA, the CDR3 is TGTGCCAGCTCACCAAGCGGCCCGGGTTTGGACGGCTACACCTTC. Protein: CASSPSGPGLDGYTF.

The chain combines TRBV19 with TRBJ2-1; 8 bases agree with TRBD1. With V trimmed by 1 base and J by 6 bases, 2 bases remained unmatched. The CDR3 is made up of 14 amino acids. The germline gives CDR1 LNHDA, CDR2 SQIVND (reference sequence). CDR3 sequence: CASSIVTGGNEQFF. The CDR3, as DNA: TGTGCCAGTAGTATAGTCACAGGGGGCAATGAGCAGTTCTTC.

The chain combines TRBV5-4 with TRBJ2-3; the D call may be TRBD1 or TRBD2 (6 bases each). The CDR3 is 14 amino acids. Germline V gene lookup returns CDR1 SGHNT and CDR2 YYREEE (reference sequence). V lost 4 bases and J lost 3, with 12 bases in between. Written as DNA, the CDR3 is TGTGCCAGCAGCAGGGGGGAAGGTACAGATACGCAGTATTTT. This sequence encodes CASSRGEGTDTQYF.

This chain links TRBV7-3 with TRBJ1-1, with D unclear. Germline V gene data show CDR1 as SGHTA and CDR2 as FQGTGA. The CDR3 is 16 residues long. V lost 5 bases to trimming and J lost 2 bases, with 18 bases between them. CDR3 residues: CASSQNFGVTNTEAFF. The CDR3 nucleotides are TGTGCCAGCAGCCAGAACTTTGGGGTAACTAACACTGAAGCTTTCTTT.

This clone was seen only once. J is TRBJ2-5 and V is TRBV6-5; TRBD1 matches at 11 bases. The germline CDR1 and CDR2 sequences are MNHEY and SVGAGI. CDR3 length: 13 amino acids. The ends lost 11 bases at V and 4 bases at J; junction bases unmatched: 6. CDR3 residues: CASGGTGGETQYF. The CDR3, as DNA: TGTGCCTCAGGGGGGACAGGGGGAGAGACCCAGTACTTC.

The V call is TRBV6-2 or TRBV6-3, the J call TRBJ1-1; no firm D call. The ends were cut back, 6 bases at V and 5 bases at J, with 16 bases in the middle. The germline V gene has CDR1 MNHEY and CDR2 SVGEGT. The CDR3 has 14 residues. The CDR3: CASSSRAPRTEAFF. The CDR3 DNA reads TGTGCCAGCAGCTCCCGGGCCCCGAGGACTGAAGCTTTCTTT.

The V gene is TRBV5-1, the J gene TRBJ2-7; TRBD2 matches at 7 bases. This CDR3 region has 13 residues. Losses at the gene ends were 3 bases for V and 2 bases for J; bases not matched to a gene: 2. The germline V gene has CDR1 SGHRS and CDR2 YFSETQ. The CDR3 DNA reads TGCGCCAGCAGCTCTAGCGGTCCCTACGAGCAGTACTTC. Residues: CASSSSGPYEQYF.

This chain links TRBV7-3 with TRBJ2-6, with D possibly being TRBD1 (5 bases). The ends were cut back, 6 bases at V and 1 base at J, with 10 bases in the middle. Germline CDR1 is SGHTA and CDR2 is FQGTGA. CDR3 length equals 15 residues. The CDR3 DNA follows: TGTGCCAGCAGTAGGGCAGGGTCTGGGGCCAACGTCCTGACTTTC. Amino acids: CASSRAGSGANVLTF. Variable domain in full (rest from reference TRBV7-3 and TRBJ2-6): GAGVSQTPSNKVTEKGKYVELRCDPISGHTALYWYRQSLGQGPEFLIYFQGTGAADDSGLPNDRFFAVRPEGSVSTLKIQRTERGDSAVYLCASSRAGSGANVLTFGAGSRLTVL.

This clone was detected once. V is TRBV30 and J is TRBJ1-6, with 7 bases fitting TRBD1. V gave up 1 base and J gave up 0 bases; unmatched junction bases: 12. Germline CDR1 GTSNPN, CDR2 SVGIG (reference sequence). This CDR3 contains 19 residues. CDR3 DNA sequence: TGTGCCTGGAGTGACTACACAGGGGATTTTCTCTCCTATAATTCACCCCTCCACTTT. Amino acids: CAWSDYTGDFLSYNSPLHF.

The V and J genes are TRBV7-2 and TRBJ1-1; 10 bases are a match to TRBD1. CDR1 and CDR2 (germline): SGHTA, FQGNSA. The CDR3 loop spans 14 amino acids. V gave up 5 bases and J gave up 9 bases; unmatched junction bases: 9. CDR3 nucleotides: TGTGCCAGCAGCGATGGACAGGGGGTGAATAAAGCTTTCTTT. Its translation is CASSDGQGVNKAFF.

V gene TRBV9 combines with J gene TRBJ2-3, with 7 bases matching TRBD1. There are 17 residues in the CDR3. Germline assignment: CDR1 SGDLS and CDR2 YYNGEE. Losses at the gene ends were 3 bases for V and 2 bases for J; bases not matched to a gene: 12. CDR3 DNA sequence: TGTGCCAGCAGCGATAACTGGGACAGCTCGATCACAGATACGCAGTATTTT. Translating gives CASSDNWDSSITDTQYF.